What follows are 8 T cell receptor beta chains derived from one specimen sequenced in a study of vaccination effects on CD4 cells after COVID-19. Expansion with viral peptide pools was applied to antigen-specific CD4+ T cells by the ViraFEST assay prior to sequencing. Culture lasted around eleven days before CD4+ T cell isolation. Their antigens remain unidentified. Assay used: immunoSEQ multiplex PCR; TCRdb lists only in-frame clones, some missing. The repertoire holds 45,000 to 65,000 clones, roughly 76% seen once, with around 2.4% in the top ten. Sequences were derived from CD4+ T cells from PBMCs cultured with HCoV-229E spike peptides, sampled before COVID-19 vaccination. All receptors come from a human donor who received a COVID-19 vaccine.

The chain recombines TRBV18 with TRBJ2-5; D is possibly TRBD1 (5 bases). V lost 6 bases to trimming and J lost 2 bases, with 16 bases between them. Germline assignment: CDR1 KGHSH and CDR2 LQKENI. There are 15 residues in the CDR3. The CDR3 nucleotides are TGTGCCAGCTCTCTACTCGACAGATTACAAGAGACCCAGTACTTC. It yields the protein CASSLLDRLQETQYF.

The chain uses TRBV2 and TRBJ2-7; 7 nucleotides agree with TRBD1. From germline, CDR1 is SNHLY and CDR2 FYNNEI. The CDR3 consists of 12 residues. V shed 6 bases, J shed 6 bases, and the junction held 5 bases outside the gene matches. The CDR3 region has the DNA TGTGCCAGCAGCCGACAGGGTGTCGAGCAGTACGTC. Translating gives CASSRQGVEQYV.

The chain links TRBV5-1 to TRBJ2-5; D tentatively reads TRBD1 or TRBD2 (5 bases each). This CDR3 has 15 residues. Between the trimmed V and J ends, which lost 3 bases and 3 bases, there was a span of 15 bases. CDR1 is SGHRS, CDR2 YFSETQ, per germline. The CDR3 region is CASSSRGLGEETQYF. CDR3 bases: TGCGCCAGCAGCTCGCGAGGGTTGGGGGAAGAGACCCAGTACTTC.

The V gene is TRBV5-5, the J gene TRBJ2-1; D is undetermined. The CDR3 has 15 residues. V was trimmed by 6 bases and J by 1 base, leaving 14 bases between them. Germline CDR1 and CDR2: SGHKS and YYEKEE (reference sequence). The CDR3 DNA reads TGTGCCAGCATCACAGACTGGCAGTCCTACAATGAGCAGTTCTTC. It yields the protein CASITDWQSYNEQFF.

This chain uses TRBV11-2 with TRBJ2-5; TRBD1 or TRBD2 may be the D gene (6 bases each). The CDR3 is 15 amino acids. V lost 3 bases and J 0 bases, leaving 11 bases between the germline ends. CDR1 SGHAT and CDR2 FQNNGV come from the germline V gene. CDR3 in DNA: TGTGCCAGCAGCTTGAGGGGGGTGTACCAAGAGACCCAGTACTTC. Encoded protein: CASSLRGVYQETQYF. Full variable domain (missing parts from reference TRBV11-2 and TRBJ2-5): EAGVAQSPRYKIIEKRQSVAFWCNPISGHATLYWYQQILGQGPKLLIQFQNNGVVDDSQLPKDRFSAERLKGVDSTLKIQPAKLEDSAVYLCASSLRGVYQETQYFGPGTRLLVL.

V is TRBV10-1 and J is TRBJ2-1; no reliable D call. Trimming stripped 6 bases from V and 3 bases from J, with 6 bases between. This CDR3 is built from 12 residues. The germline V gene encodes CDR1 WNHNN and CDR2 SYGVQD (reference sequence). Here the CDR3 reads CASRDNYNEQFF. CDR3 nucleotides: TGCGCCAGCAGAGACAACTACAATGAGCAGTTCTTC.

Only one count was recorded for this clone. The CDR3 DNA sequence: TGTGCCAGCAGCCAAGCGGCTAGCGGCACAGATACGCAGTATTTT. Translated: CASSQAASGTDTQYF. The chain has TRBV3-1 (or the pseudogene TRBV3-2) and TRBJ2-3; maybe TRBD2 (6 bases). V was shortened by 1 base and J by 1 base, with 9 bases between the two germline ends. Per the germline V gene, CDR1 is LGHDT and CDR2 is YNNKEL (reference sequence). The CDR3 extends over 15 amino acids.

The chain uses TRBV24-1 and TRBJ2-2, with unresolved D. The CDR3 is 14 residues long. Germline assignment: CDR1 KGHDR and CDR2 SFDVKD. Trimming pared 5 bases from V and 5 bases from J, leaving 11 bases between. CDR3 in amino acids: CATSADEFTGELFF. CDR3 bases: TGTGCCACCAGTGCCGACGAGTTTACCGGGGAGCTGTTTTTT.